What follows are 22 T cell receptor beta chains derived from one specimen sequenced in a study of T cells expressing NK-cell markers. TCRdb reworked the 5' RACE reads into one entry per CDR3 protein, no DNA. Recorded for this sample: approximately 550,000 distinct CDR3 sequences. Source material: blood T cells: a sorted CD56 or NKG2C T cell subset, CD4+ or CD8+ T cells, or bulk PBMC T cells (not recorded which). These receptors were taken from a young man in good health.

The genes are TRBV11-2 and TRBJ1-2; with no DNA, the TCRdb D assignment of TRBD1 cannot be verified. Per germline, CDR1 SGHAT and CDR2 FQNNGV. The CDR3 totals 15 residues. CDR3 region: CASSSTGTVDYGYTF.

The chain couples TRBV12-3 or TRBV12-4 to TRBJ1-4; TCRdb gives TRBD1 as the D gene, but with no DNA this cannot be confirmed. CDR3 length: 15 residues. CDR3 sequence: CASSPGGAFVKKLFF.

The rearrangement links TRBV6-2 or TRBV6-3 to TRBJ2-3. The CDR3 extends over 14 amino acids. The V gene's germline CDR1 is MNHEY and CDR2 SVGEGT. CDR3: CASSYSDSTDTQYF.

The V gene is TRBV27, the J gene TRBJ2-1; absent DNA, TCRdb's TRBD2 call cannot be checked. CDR1 is MNHEY, CDR2 SMNVEV, per germline (reference sequence). CDR3 size: 16 residues. The CDR3 spells CASSLAGTINYNEQFF.

The CDR3 region is CSARVEGLVREQFF. The chain has TRBV20-1 and TRBJ2-1; TCRdb reports TRBD2, a call that lacks DNA to check it against. The CDR3 is made up of 14 amino acids. Germline V lookup: CDR1 DFQATT, CDR2 SNEGSKA (reference sequence).

The chain is built from TRBV6-2 or TRBV6-3 and TRBJ1-1. Germline CDR1 reads MNHEY; CDR2 reads SVGEGT. This CDR3 comprises 14 residues. CDR3 amino acids: CASSLRGGTTEAFF.

This rearrangement joins TRBV10-1 to TRBJ2-2; TCRdb indicates TRBD1, and absent DNA this call remains unverified. The CDR3 is made up of 14 amino acids. Germline V gives CDR1 WNHNN, CDR2 SYGVQD (reference sequence). The chain's CDR3 is CASSTGSGTGELFF.

V is TRBV7-6 and J is TRBJ2-2. The CDR3 is made up of 17 amino acids. Germline-derived CDR1 and CDR2 are SGHVS and FNYEAQ. This chain's CDR3 is CASSPTVGRASIGELFF.

This chain uses TRBV4-2 with TRBJ2-7; checking the TCRdb D call of TRBD2 is not possible without DNA. Germline values: CDR1 LGHNA, CDR2 YNFKEQ. This CDR3 contains 18 residues. The CDR3 sequence is CASSQVSLAGGRSYEQYF.

The V and J genes are TRBV18 and TRBJ2-2. CDR1 and CDR2 from the germline V gene are KGHSH and LQKENI. CDR3 length equals 15 residues. CDR3 sequence: CASSPSGVLTGELFF.

The V and J genes are TRBV28 and TRBJ2-3; TCRdb selects TRBD1, and the lack of DNA leaves this call unchecked. The germline gives CDR1 MDHEN, CDR2 SYDVKM. The CDR3 contains 13 residues. CDR3 in amino acids: CASSPPSANTQYF.

This sequence joins TRBV12-3 or TRBV12-4 and TRBJ2-7; no DNA is available, so the TRBD1 call from TCRdb remains unchecked. There are 14 residues in the CDR3. The CDR3: CASTNSGARHEQYF.

The J gene is TRBJ2-7, the V gene TRBV4-1. The CDR3 consists of 14 residues. Looked up from germline, CDR1 is MGHRA and CDR2 is YSYEKL. The CDR3 sequence: CASSQGSIPYEQYF.

V and J are TRBV4-1 and TRBJ1-3. There are 15 residues in the CDR3. Per the germline V gene, CDR1 is MGHRA and CDR2 is YSYEKL. CDR3 sequence: CASSQDAVAGNTIYF.

The V call is TRBV2, the J call TRBJ2-3; the TCRdb call, TRBD2, lacks DNA for checking. The CDR3 is 18 amino acids. CDR1 is SNHLY, CDR2 FYNNEI, per germline. The CDR3 here is CASSHTSGSPLSTDTQYF.

V gene TRBV6-4 combines with J gene TRBJ2-1; TCRdb gives TRBD1 as the D gene, but with no DNA this cannot be confirmed. Germline V gene data show CDR1 as MRHNA and CDR2 as SNTAGT. The CDR3 runs 14 residues. The chain's CDR3 is CASSENQGGGKQFF.

The chain couples TRBV5-1 to TRBJ1-1. The CDR3 consists of 16 residues. CDR1 and CDR2 from the germline V gene are SGHRS and YFSETQ. This CDR3 is CASSLDSQRLNTEAFF.

V is TRBV30 and J is TRBJ2-3; there is no DNA to check the TCRdb D call of TRBD1. CDR1 and CDR2 from the germline V gene are GTSNPN and SVGIG (reference sequence). The CDR3 length is 14 residues. This chain's CDR3 is CAWKRDRLTDTQYF. Full variable domain (missing parts from reference TRBV30 and TRBJ2-3): SQTIHQWPATLVQPVGSPLSLECTVEGTSNPNLYWYRQAAGRGLQLLFYSVGIGQISSEVPQNLSASRPQDRQFILSSKKLLLSDSGFYLCAWKRDRLTDTQYFGPGTRLTVL.

This rearrangement joins TRBV29-1 to TRBJ2-5; TCRdb picks TRBD1, but there is no DNA to check that call. The CDR3 contains 14 residues. Germline CDR1 SQVTM, CDR2 ANQGSEA. CDR3 amino acids: CSVELRDTGETQYF.

The chain uses TRBV20-1 and TRBJ1-2. There are 13 residues in the CDR3. From germline, CDR1 is DFQATT and CDR2 SNEGSKA (reference sequence). This CDR3 is CSARVGINYGYTF.

The chain uses TRBV14 and TRBJ2-7; the D call from TCRdb, TRBD2, cannot be confirmed without DNA. This CDR3 is built from 17 residues. Germline V gene sequence: CDR1 SGHDN, CDR2 FVKESK. This CDR3 is CASSQRRTSGRPGEQYF.

The rearrangement uses TRBV18 and TRBJ2-3. Germline CDR1 KGHSH, CDR2 LQKENI. The CDR3 runs to 17 residues. This CDR3 reads CASSPAGGNLGVDTQYF.